This T cell receptor (beta chain) comes out of a study of T cells in narcolepsy. Concerning this clone: The antigen remains unidentified.

Profiling relied on immunoSEQ multiplex PCR, and the TCRdb table lists in-frame clones only, not all of them. The sample comprises roughly 9,800 clones, around 75% of which are singletons, and over 20% rests with the top ten. CDR3 size: 15 residues. Trimming cost V 4 bases and J 10 bases; bases outside gene matches: 8. The germline V gene encodes CDR1 SGDLS and CDR2 YYNGEE. Study conclusions and caveats: Autoreactive clonotypes reportedly recurred in blood of same and different patients, not controls.

The sequence derives from a human donor with narcolepsy. V gene TRBV9 combines with J gene TRBJ2-1; 13 bases line up with TRBD2. The sample taken for sequencing was CD45RA- memory CD8+ T cells from PBMCs. The CDR3 coding sequence is TGTGCCAGCAGCACGACTAGCGGGGGGCCAAGAGAGCAGTTCTTC. Its protein is CASSTTSGGPREQFF.